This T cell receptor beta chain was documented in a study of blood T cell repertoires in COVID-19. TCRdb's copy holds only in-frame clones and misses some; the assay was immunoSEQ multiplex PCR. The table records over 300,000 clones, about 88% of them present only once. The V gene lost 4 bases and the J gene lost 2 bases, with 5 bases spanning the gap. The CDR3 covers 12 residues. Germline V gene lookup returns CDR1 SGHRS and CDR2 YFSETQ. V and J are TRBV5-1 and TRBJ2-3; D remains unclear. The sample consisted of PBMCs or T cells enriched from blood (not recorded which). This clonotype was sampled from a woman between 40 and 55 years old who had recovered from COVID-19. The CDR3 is CASSPYTDTQYF. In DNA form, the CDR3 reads TGCGCCAGCAGCCCTTACACAGATACGCAGTATTTT.